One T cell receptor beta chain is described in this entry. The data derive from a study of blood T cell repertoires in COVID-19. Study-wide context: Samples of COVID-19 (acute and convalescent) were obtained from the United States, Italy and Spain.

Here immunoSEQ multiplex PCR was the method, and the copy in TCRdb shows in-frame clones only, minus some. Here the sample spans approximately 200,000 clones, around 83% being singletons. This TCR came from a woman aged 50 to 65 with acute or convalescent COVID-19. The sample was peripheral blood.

Here the CDR3 reads CASSQGGQVNEKLFF. The CDR3 DNA follows: TGTGCCAGCAGCCAAGGAGGACAGGTTAATGAAAAACTGTTTTTT. V usage is TRBV4-2 and J usage is TRBJ1-4, with 7 bases aligning to TRBD1. Germline V gene lookup returns CDR1 LGHNA and CDR2 YNFKEQ. Germline trimming cut 1 base from V and 4 bases from J; bases unmatched to any gene: 3. The CDR3 runs 15 residues.